The sequence of this T cell receptor (beta chain) was determined in a study of T cells in Graves' hyperthyroidism and ophthalmopathy. Germline CDR1 is SGHAT and CDR2 is FQNNGV. Trimming removed 4 bases from V and 0 bases from J, with 10 bases in between. The CDR3 runs to 15 residues. The table lists this clonotype with many counts. Its target is unknown. Whole-study findings and limits: Expanded thyroid clonotypes (above 0.001) were mostly also found in blood.

The CDR3 regions of TCR beta were amplified from RNA transcripts. Initially, a first-round RT-PCR of the TCR CDR3 employed the HTBI primer set. TCRdb re-called the multiplex PCR reads through MiXCR, storing one row per CDR3 protein. The sample contains some 300,000 distinct CDR3 sequences, approximately 15% of which appear only once. The specimen was blood. The rearrangement joins TRBV11-2 to TRBJ2-1, with a tentative D call TRBD2 (6 bases). The clonotype originates from a man aged 25 to 40 with Graves' hyperthyroidism. The CDR3 loop is CASSSGTYSYNEQFF. The CDR3 DNA reads as TGTGCCAGCAGCTCCGGGACTTACTCCTACAATGAGCAGTTCTTC. The full variable domain, completed using reference TRBV11-2 and TRBJ2-1, is EAGVAQSPRYKIIEKRQSVAFWCNPISGHATLYWYQQILGQGPKLLIQFQNNGVVDDSQLPKDRFSAERLKGVDSTLKIQPAKLEDSAVYLCASSSGTYSYNEQFFGPGTRLTVL.